Sequencing of this TCR beta chain was carried out in a study of blood T cell repertoires in COVID-19. Overall study: PBMCs, B-cell-depleted T cells, or T cells provided the cDNA or gDNA that made up the material.

Original data processing: Quantification of nucleated cells was approximated via reference gene primer amplification. Clones were sequenced by immunoSEQ multiplex PCR, and TCRdb holds only the in-frame ones, with some missing. The V and J calls and clone size were taken over from that table, and D and trimming were inferred from the DNA. The sample has approximately 70,000 clones, about 91% seen once; the top ten hold just under 7.5%. This clone was recorded only once. J was trimmed by 7 bases and V by 6 bases; bases with no gene match: 4. The CDR3 covers 13 residues. The V gene's germline CDR1 is MNHEY and CDR2 SVGAGI. Patients from Seattle were sampled longitudinally, starting during active infection.

The chain employs TRBV6-5 and TRBJ1-2, with TRBD1 matching over 11 bases. The sequencing sample was made of peripheral blood. The origin of this receptor is a middle-aged man with COVID-19, enrolled during active disease. CDR3 in DNA: TGTGCCAGCAGGGCGGGACAGGGGGGTGGCTACACCTTC. It encodes CASRAGQGGGYTF.